This T cell receptor (beta chain) comes out of a study of cytomegalovirus exposure and HLA in healthy donors. In the study overall: Falling in the Caucasian-associated ancestry cluster were about 82% of 398 genotyped donors. Study-level points and caveats: In vitro confirmation showed a few CMV-associated chains to be CMV antigen specific. Earlier analysis looked at TCR beta V segments, and most were productive about 90% or about 30% of the time.

As to this clone: Its cognate antigen is unknown.

This PCR relied on a set of 60 Vbeta primers and 13 Jbeta primers. TCRdb's copy holds only in-frame clones and misses some; the assay was immunoSEQ multiplex PCR. The specimen's table records 150,000 or so clones. The CDR3 sequence is 15 residues long. J was trimmed by 4 bases and V by 5 bases; bases with no gene match: 8. Germline loops: CDR1 MNHEY, CDR2 SVGAGI. Sequenced input: PBMCs. The source of this sequence is a woman aged 35 to 49 in good health and CMV-seropositive. This chain connects TRBV6-5 to TRBJ2-3, with 8 bases fitting TRBD2. The CDR3 is CASSRQTSVPDTQYF. CDR3 sequence (DNA): TGTGCCAGCAGTCGTCAGACTAGCGTCCCAGATACGCAGTATTTT.